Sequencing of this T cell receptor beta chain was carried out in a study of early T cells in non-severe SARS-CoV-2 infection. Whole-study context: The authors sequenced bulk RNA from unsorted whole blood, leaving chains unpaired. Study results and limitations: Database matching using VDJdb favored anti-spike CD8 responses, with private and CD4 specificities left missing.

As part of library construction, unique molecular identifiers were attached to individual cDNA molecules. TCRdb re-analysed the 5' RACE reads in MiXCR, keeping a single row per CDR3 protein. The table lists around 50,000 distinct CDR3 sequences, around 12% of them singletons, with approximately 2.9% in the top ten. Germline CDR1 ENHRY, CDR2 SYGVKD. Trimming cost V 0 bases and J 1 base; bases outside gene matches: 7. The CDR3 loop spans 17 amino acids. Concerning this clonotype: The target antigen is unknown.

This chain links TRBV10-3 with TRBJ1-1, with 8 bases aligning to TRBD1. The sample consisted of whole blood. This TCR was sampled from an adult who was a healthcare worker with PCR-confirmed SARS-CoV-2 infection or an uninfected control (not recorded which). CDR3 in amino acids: CAISESHETGANTEAFF. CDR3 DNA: TGTGCCATCAGTGAGTCGCATGAGACAGGGGCGAACACTGAAGCTTTCTTT.